There are many counts of the clone carrying this TCR beta chain. The antigen is not known. These data come from a study of CD8 T cells in ankylosing spondylitis. Findings and limits, study-wide: As reported, disease-linked clones showed significant enrichment in matched ankylosing spondylitis synovial fluid.

TCRdb re-called the 5' RACE reads with MiXCR, one entry per CDR3 protein. This table holds more than 300,000 distinct CDR3 sequences, approximately 10% found once. Sequenced material: blood, either unsorted or a sorted T cell fraction (not recorded which). The clonotype comes from a female donor with ankylosing spondylitis or in good health (not recorded which).

The CDR3 loop is CSARDPQEGYNEQFF. The CDR3 nucleotides read TGCAGTGCTAGAGATCCCCAAGAGGGCTACAATGAGCAGTTCTTC. This chain connects TRBV20-1 to TRBJ2-1, with D tentatively TRBD2 (5 bases). Germline V gene lookup returns CDR1 DFQATT and CDR2 SNEGSKA (reference sequence). The ends were cut back, 0 bases at V and 3 bases at J, with 12 bases in the middle. The CDR3 is 15 amino acids.